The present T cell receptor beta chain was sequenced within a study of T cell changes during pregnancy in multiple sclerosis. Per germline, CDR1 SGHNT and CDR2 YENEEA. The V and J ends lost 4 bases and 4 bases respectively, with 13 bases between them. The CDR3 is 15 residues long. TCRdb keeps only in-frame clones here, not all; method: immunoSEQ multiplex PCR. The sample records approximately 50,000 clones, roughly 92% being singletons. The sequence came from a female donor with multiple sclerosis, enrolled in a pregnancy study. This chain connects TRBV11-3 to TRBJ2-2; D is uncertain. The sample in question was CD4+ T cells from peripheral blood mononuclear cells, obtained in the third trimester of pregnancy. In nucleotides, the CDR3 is TGTGCCAGCAGCTCAGTCGGGTCGACCACCGGGGAGCTGTTTTTT. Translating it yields CASSSVGSTTGELFF.